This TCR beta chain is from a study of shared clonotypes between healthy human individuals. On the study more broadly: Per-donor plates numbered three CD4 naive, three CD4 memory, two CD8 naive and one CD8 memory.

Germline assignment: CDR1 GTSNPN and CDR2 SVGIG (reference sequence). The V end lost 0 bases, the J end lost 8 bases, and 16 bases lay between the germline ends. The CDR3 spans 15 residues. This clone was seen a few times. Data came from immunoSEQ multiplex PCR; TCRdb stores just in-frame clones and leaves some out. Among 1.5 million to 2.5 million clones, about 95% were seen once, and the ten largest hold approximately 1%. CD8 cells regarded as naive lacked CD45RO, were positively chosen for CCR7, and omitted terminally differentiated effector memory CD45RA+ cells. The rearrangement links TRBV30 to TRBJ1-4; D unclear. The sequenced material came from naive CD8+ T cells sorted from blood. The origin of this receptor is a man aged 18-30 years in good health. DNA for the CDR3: TGTGCCTGGAGTGTTATGGGGAATTCGGAAGAAAAACTGTTTTTT. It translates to CAWSVMGNSEEKLFF.